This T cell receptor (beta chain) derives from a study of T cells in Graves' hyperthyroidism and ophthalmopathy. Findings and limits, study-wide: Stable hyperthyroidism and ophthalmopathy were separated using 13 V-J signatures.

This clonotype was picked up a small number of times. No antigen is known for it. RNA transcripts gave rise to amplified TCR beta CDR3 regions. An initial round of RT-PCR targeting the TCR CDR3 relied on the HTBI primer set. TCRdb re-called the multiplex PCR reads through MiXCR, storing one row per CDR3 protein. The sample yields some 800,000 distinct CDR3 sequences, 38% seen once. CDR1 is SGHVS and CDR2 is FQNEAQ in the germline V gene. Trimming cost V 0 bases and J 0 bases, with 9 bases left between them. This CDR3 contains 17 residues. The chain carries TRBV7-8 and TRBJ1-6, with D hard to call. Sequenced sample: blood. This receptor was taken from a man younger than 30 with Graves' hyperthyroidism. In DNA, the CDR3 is TGTGCCAGCAGCTTAGCGCCGGGGAGCTCCTATAATTCACCCCTCCACTTT. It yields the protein CASSLAPGSSYNSPLHF.